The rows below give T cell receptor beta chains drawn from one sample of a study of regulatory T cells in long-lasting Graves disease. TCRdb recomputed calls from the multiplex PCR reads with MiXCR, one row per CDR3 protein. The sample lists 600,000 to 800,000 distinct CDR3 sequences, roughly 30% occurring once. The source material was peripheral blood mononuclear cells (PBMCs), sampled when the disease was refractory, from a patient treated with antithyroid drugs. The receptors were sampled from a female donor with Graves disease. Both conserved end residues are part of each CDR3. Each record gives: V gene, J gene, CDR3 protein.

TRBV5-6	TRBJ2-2	CASSFAWEGTGELFF
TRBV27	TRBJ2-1	CASRLGGVNEQFF
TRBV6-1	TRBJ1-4	CASSDWTGGSIDEKLFF
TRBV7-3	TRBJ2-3	CARGGDTQYF
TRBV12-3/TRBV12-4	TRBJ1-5	CASSPALQGMTAQPQHF
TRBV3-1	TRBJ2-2	CASSQGETGELFF
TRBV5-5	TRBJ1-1	CASTRAGSQTEAFF
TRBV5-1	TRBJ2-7	CASSRGLAGYEQYF
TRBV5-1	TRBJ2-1	CASSTKPGQDYNEQFF
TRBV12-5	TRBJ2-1	CASGLPTGLAGVLNEQFF
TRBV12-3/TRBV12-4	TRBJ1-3	CASTSRGAGNTIYF
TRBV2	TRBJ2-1	CASVRDRVYNEQFF
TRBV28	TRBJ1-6	CASSPGTRDSPLHF
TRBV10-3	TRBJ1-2	CAIRPRQASNYGYTF
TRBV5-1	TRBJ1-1	CASSSGNRGLAEAFF
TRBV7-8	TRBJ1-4	CASGGRVDEKLFF
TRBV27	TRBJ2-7	CASSTRTGGWYEQYF
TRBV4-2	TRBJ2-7	CASSQDLREVSYEQYF
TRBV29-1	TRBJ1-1	CSGDRDRGNTEAFF
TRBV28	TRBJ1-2	CASSLDLSRRGYTF
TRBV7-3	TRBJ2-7	CASSLGVANYEQYF
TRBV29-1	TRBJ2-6	CSVGTGSSGANVLTF
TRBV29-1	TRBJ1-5	CSVSPGGGNQPQHF
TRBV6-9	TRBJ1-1	CASSYASTPSTEAFF